A single sample is the source of the 27 T cell receptor beta chains below, sequenced in a study of cytomegalovirus exposure and HLA in healthy donors. Profiling relied on immunoSEQ multiplex PCR, and the TCRdb table lists in-frame clones only, not all of them. The table lists roughly 190,000 clones, more than 75% of them singletons. Sequencing was performed on PBMCs. The receptor source for this set is a man aged 25 to 45 in good health and CMV-seropositive.

The V and J genes are TRBV6-5 and TRBJ2-1; possible D gene TRBD2, 5 bases. CDR3 length equals 16 residues. With 2 bases removed from V and 0 bases from J, the gap between germline ends came to 11 bases. Germline lookup yields CDR1 MNHEY and CDR2 SVGAGI. The CDR3 loop is CASSYLRGGSYNEQFF. The CDR3 region has the DNA TGTGCCAGCAGTTACCTCCGCGGAGGCTCCTACAATGAGCAGTTCTTC.

The rearrangement links TRBV25-1 to TRBJ1-2; D is perhaps TRBD1 (6 bases). Germline V lookup: CDR1 MGHDK, CDR2 SYGVNS. This CDR3 has 13 residues. The V end was cut by 6 bases, the J end by 2 bases, with 10 bases between. The CDR3 DNA is TGTGCCAGCAGGAGGGACACCAACTATGGCTACACCTTC. The encoded protein is CASRRDTNYGYTF.

The count of this clone is one. The J gene is TRBJ1-6, the V gene TRBV6-5, with TRBD1 matching 7 bases. Losses at the gene ends were 2 bases for V and 7 bases for J; bases not matched to a gene: 5. In germline, CDR1 is MNHEY, CDR2 SVGAGI. This CDR3 contains 15 residues. CDR3 sequence reads: CASSYGGQQNSPLHF. In DNA, the CDR3 is TGTGCCAGCAGTTACGGGGGACAGCAAAATTCACCCCTCCACTTT.

V is TRBV6-5 and J is TRBJ1-1; D remains unclear. The CDR3 runs 12 residues. V lost 6 bases to trimming and J lost 4 bases, with 9 bases between them. Germline V lookup: CDR1 MNHEY, CDR2 SVGAGI. The DNA for the CDR3 is TGTGCCAGCAGCAACACTGGCACTGAAGCTTTCTTT. Amino acids: CASSNTGTEAFF.

V gene TRBV4-3 combines with J gene TRBJ2-2; 10 nucleotides align to TRBD2. The CDR3 sequence is 16 residues long. V shed 0 bases, J shed 6 bases, and the junction held 4 bases outside the gene matches. Germline CDR1 LGHNA, CDR2 YSLEER. CDR3 DNA: TGCGCCAGCAGCCAAGACAGCGGGGGGGCCGCCGGGGAGCTGTTTTTT. Encoded protein: CASSQDSGGAAGELFF.

The rearrangement uses TRBV7-2 and TRBJ2-7; tentatively, D is TRBD1 or TRBD2 (5 bases each). CDR1 is SGHTA, CDR2 FQGNSA, per germline. The V end was cut by 3 bases, the J end by 4 bases, with 16 bases between. This CDR3 is 15 amino acids long. The CDR3 protein is CASSFYLGGMYEQYF. The CDR3 bases are TGTGCCAGCAGCTTTTATCTTGGGGGAATGTACGAGCAGTACTTC.

The genes are TRBV6-5 and TRBJ2-7; 9 bases map to TRBD2. Trimming took 0 bases from V and 8 from J; bases not matched to a gene: 8. CDR3 size: 15 residues. Looked up from germline, CDR1 is MNHEY and CDR2 is SVGAGI. CDR3 coding DNA: TGTGCCAGCAGTTACTCGAACCTAGCGGGGAGTAAGCAGTACTTC. Residues: CASSYSNLAGSKQYF.

This sequence joins TRBV5-4 and TRBJ2-3; the match to TRBD2 covers 10 bases. CDR3 length: 16 amino acids. In germline, CDR1 is SGHNT, CDR2 YYREEE (reference sequence). J was trimmed by 6 bases and V by 2 bases; bases with no gene match: 9. CDR3 nucleotide sequence: TGTGCCAGCAGCTTAAGCGGGGGGGTCCGGGTGGATACGCAGTATTTT. Encoded protein: CASSLSGGVRVDTQYF.

The V and J genes are TRBV7-2 and TRBJ2-7, with 7 bases that match TRBD1. The J segment lost 3 bases and the V segment lost 1 base, leaving 3 bases of the junction unmatched. The CDR3 has 14 amino acids. CDR1 SGHTA and CDR2 FQGNSA come from the germline V gene. CDR3 residues: CASSLVQGVYEQYF. CDR3 DNA sequence: TGTGCCAGCAGCTTAGTTCAGGGGGTCTACGAGCAGTACTTC. Full variable domain (missing parts from reference TRBV7-2 and TRBJ2-7): GAGVSQSPSNKVTEKGKDVELRCDPISGHTALYWYRQSLGQGLEFLIYFQGNSAPDKSGLPSDRFSAERTGGSVSTLTIQRTQQEDSAVYLCASSLVQGVYEQYFGPGTRLTVT.

This chain connects TRBV25-1 to TRBJ1-1; D unresolved. Germline CDR1 is MGHDK and CDR2 is SYGVNS. The CDR3 extends over 13 amino acids. The CDR3 loop reads CGNEQFMNTEAFF. CDR3 coding DNA: TGTGGTAACGAACAGTTCATGAACACTGAAGCTTTCTTT.

V usage is TRBV4-1 and J usage is TRBJ1-1, with D tentatively TRBD1 (6 bases). The germline CDR1 and CDR2 sequences are MGHRA and YSYEKL. This CDR3 is built from 12 residues. V lost 3 bases and J lost 7, with 9 bases in between. The CDR3 protein is CASSQGADEAFF. The DNA for the CDR3 is TGCGCCAGCAGCCAGGGGGCGGATGAAGCTTTCTTT.

The genes are TRBV6-6 and TRBJ1-1; D ambiguous. CDR1 MNHNY and CDR2 SVGAGI come from the germline V gene (reference sequence). CDR3 length equals 14 residues. V shed 0 bases and J shed 3 bases, with 8 bases lying between them. CDR3 bases: TGTGCCAGCAGTTACTCTGCCAGCCACACTGAAGCTTTCTTT. Its protein product is CASSYSASHTEAFF.

The chain recombines TRBV6-5 with TRBJ2-1, with a possible D match to TRBD2 (6 bases). The CDR3 spans 15 residues. The germline CDR1 and CDR2 sequences are MNHEY and SVGAGI. Trimming cost V 1 base and J 5 bases, with 12 bases left between them. The CDR3 sequence: CASSYWRGRDNEQFF. Here the CDR3 DNA reads TGTGCCAGCAGTTACTGGAGGGGACGGGACAATGAGCAGTTCTTC.

V gene TRBV29-1 combines with J gene TRBJ1-4, with 7 bases lining up with TRBD1. The junction had 10 bases not matched to a gene; V was cut back by 4 bases and J by 8 bases. Germline V lookup: CDR1 SQVTM, CDR2 ANQGSEA. The CDR3 extends over 14 amino acids. The CDR3: CSVGETGQSEKLFF. The DNA for the CDR3 is TGCAGCGTTGGGGAGACAGGGCAAAGCGAAAAACTGTTTTTT.

The rearrangement joins TRBV6-5 to TRBJ2-7, with D possibly matching TRBD1 (6 bases). The CDR3 is 14 residues long. Trimming stripped 2 bases from V and 0 bases from J, with 8 bases between. CDR1 and CDR2 (germline): MNHEY, SVGAGI. CDR3 region: CASSYDRRSYEQYF. DNA for the CDR3: TGTGCCAGCAGTTACGACAGGCGCTCCTACGAGCAGTACTTC.

The chain combines TRBV4-3 with TRBJ1-1; tentatively, D is TRBD1 (5 bases). Germline V gives CDR1 LGHNA, CDR2 YSLEER. With 5 bases removed from V and 0 bases from J, the gap between germline ends came to 13 bases. The CDR3 sequence is 15 residues long. The CDR3 is CASSEQRQLNTEAFF. In nucleotides, the CDR3 is TGCGCCAGCAGCGAACAGAGACAGCTGAACACTGAAGCTTTCTTT.

The chain combines TRBV9 with TRBJ2-7; tentatively, D is TRBD2 (6 bases). Germline CDR1 is SGDLS and CDR2 is YYNGEE. CDR3 size: 15 residues. V was shortened by 3 bases and J by 2 bases, with 15 bases between the two germline ends. As DNA, the CDR3 is TGTGCCAGCAGCGCGGGGGTTGGGCCTGCCTACGAGCAGTACTTC. It encodes CASSAGVGPAYEQYF.

The V and J genes are TRBV5-6 and TRBJ2-5, with D possibly called TRBD1 or TRBD2 (5 bases each). Germline lookup yields CDR1 SGHDT and CDR2 YYEEEE. The V gene lost 4 bases and the J gene lost 4 bases, with 23 bases spanning the gap. This CDR3 is built from 17 residues. In DNA, the CDR3 is TGTGCCAGCAGCCTATACCAGGGAGCCCTCGCGGTAGAGACCCAGTACTTC. Translating gives CASSLYQGALAVETQYF.

The chain joins TRBV6-5 to TRBJ1-2; 9 nucleotides line up with TRBD1. Germline-derived CDR1 and CDR2 are MNHEY and SVGAGI. The CDR3 covers 14 residues. Unmatched junction bases numbered 5, after V lost 5 bases and J lost 4 bases. Written as DNA, the CDR3 is TGTGCCAGCAGTATACCGGGACAGGGCTATGGCTACACCTTC. Amino acids: CASSIPGQGYGYTF.

This clone showed up just once. The gene calls are TRBV5-4 and TRBJ2-2; no clear D gene. The germline V and J ends were trimmed by 6 bases and 2 bases, with 2 bases remaining between them. This CDR3 has 11 residues. Germline CDR1 and CDR2: SGHNT and YYREEE (reference sequence). The chain's CDR3 is CASTNTGELFF. CDR3 nucleotides: TGTGCCAGCACAAACACCGGGGAGCTGTTTTTT.

The chain joins TRBV5-6 to TRBJ2-5; the D is unclear. CDR3 size: 15 residues. V dropped 0 bases and J dropped 4 bases, with 13 bases sitting between them. The germline V gene encodes CDR1 SGHDT and CDR2 YYEEEE. CDR3 sequence: CASSLVGTASETQYF. CDR3 DNA sequence: TGTGCCAGCAGCTTGGTGGGTACAGCGTCAGAGACCCAGTACTTC.

The chain joins TRBV2 to TRBJ2-3, with D possibly matching TRBD2 (6 bases). Trimming removed 8 bases at V and 4 bases at J, with 13 bases between. The V gene's germline CDR1 is SNHLY and CDR2 FYNNEI. This CDR3 is 13 amino acids long. CDR3 residues: CASGLARADTQYF. The CDR3 coding sequence is TGTGCCAGCGGGCTAGCGAGGGCAGATACGCAGTATTTT.

The genes are TRBV6-5 and TRBJ2-1, with D perhaps TRBD1 (5 bases). V gave up 6 bases and J gave up 8 bases, with 11 bases separating them. Germline loops: CDR1 MNHEY, CDR2 SVGAGI. The CDR3 consists of 12 residues. CDR3 coding DNA: TGTGCCAGCAGAACCCTCAGGGATGAGCAGTTCTTC. Encoded protein: CASRTLRDEQFF.

This clone was recorded only once. The chain has TRBV5-1 and TRBJ2-5; no definite D call. The germline gives CDR1 SGHRS, CDR2 YFSETQ. V was shortened by 5 bases and J by 0 bases, with 2 bases between the two germline ends. This CDR3 has 11 residues. The CDR3 region has the DNA TGCGCCAGCAGGTACCAAGAGACCCAGTACTTC. Protein: CASRYQETQYF. The entire variable domain, with the rest obtained from reference TRBV5-1 and TRBJ2-5, is as follows: KAGVTQTPRYLIKTRGQQVTLSCSPISGHRSVSWYQQTPGQGLQFLFEYFSETQRNKGNFPGRFSGRQFSNSRSEMNVSTLELGDSALYLCASRYQETQYFGPGTRLLVL.

This sequence joins TRBV7-2 and TRBJ2-7; D is perhaps TRBD2 (5 bases). The CDR3 consists of 13 residues. Germline V gives CDR1 SGHTA, CDR2 FQGNSA. V lost 3 bases and J 5 bases, leaving 11 bases between the germline ends. The CDR3 DNA reads TGTGCCAGCAGCTTGGGTCCGGGAAACGAGCAGTACTTC. This translates into CASSLGPGNEQYF.

The chain uses TRBV5-6 and TRBJ2-1, with 11 bases identical to TRBD2. There are 14 residues in the CDR3. V shed 2 bases, J shed 10 bases, and the junction held 5 bases outside the gene matches. The V gene's germline CDR1 is SGHDT and CDR2 YYEEEE. DNA of the CDR3: TGTGCCAGCAGCTTTGGGGGACTAGCGGAAGAGCAGTTCTTC. It translates to CASSFGGLAEEQFF.

The chain carries TRBV28 and TRBJ2-7, with D hard to call. Deletions cut 6 bases from V and 5 bases from J, with 14 bases between. Germline values: CDR1 MDHEN, CDR2 SYDVKM. The length of the CDR3 is 13 residues. CDR3 residues: CASSPVLGNEQYF. The CDR3, as DNA: TGTGCCAGCAGCCCCGTTCTAGGGAACGAGCAGTACTTC. Supplemented by reference TRBV28 and TRBJ2-7, the full variable domain reads DVKVTQSSRYLVKRTGEKVFLECVQDMDHENMFWYRQDPGLGLRLIYFSYDVKMKEKGDIPEGYSVSREKKERFSLILESASTNQTSMYLCASSPVLGNEQYFGPGTRLTVT.